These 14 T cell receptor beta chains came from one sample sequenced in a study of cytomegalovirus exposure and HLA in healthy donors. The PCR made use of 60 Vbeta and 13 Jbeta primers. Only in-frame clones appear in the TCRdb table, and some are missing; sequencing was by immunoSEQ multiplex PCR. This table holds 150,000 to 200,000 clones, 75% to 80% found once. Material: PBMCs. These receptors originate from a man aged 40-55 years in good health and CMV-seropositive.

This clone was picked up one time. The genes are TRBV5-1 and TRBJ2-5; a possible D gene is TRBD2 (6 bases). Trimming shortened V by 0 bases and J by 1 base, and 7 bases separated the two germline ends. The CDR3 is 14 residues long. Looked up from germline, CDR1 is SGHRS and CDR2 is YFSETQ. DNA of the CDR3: TGCGCCAGCAGCTTGGGGAGGGTCCAAGAGACCCAGTACTTC. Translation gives CASSLGRVQETQYF.

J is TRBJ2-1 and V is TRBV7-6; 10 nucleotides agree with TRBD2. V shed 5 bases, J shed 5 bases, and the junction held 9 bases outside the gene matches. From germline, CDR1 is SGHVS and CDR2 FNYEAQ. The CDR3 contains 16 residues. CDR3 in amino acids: CASSPNVAGGHNEQFF. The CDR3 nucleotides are TGTGCCAGCAGCCCAAACGTAGCGGGAGGTCACAATGAGCAGTTCTTC.

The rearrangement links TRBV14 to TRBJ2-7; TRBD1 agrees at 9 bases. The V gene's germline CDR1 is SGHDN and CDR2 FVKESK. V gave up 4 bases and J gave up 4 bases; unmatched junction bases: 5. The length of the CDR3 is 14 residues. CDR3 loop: CASSLTGGWYEQYF. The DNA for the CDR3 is TGTGCCAGCAGCCTAACAGGGGGCTGGTACGAGCAGTACTTC.

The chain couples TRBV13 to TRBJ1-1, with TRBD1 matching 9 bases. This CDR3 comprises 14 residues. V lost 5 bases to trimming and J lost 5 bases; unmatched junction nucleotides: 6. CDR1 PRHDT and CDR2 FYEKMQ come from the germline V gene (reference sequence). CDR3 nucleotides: TGTGCCAGCAGCCCGGGACAGGGCGGGACTGAAGCTTTCTTT. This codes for CASSPGQGGTEAFF.

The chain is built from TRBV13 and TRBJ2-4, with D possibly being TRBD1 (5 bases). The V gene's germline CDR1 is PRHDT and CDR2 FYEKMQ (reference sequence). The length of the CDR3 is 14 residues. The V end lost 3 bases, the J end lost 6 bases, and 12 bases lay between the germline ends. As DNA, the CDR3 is TGTGCCAGCAGCTTCGCAGGGCGCTTAAACATTCAGTACTTC. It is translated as CASSFAGRLNIQYF.

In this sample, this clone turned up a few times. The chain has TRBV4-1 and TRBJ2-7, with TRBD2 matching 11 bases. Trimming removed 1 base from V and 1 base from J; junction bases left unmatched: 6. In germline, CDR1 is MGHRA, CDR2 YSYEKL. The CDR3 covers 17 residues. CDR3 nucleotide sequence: TGCGCCAGCAGCCAAGGCGTACTAGCGGGAGTTTCCTACGAGCAGTACTTC. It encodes CASSQGVLAGVSYEQYF.

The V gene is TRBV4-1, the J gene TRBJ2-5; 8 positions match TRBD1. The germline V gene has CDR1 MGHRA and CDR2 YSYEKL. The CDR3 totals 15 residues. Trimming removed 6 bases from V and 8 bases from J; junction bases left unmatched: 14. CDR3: CASSQTPGGASTQYF. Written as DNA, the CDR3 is TGCGCCAGCAGTCAAACGCCAGGGGGCGCGAGTACCCAGTACTTC.

The CDR3 nucleotides are TGTGCCAGCATAACGGGGACCCGGGACAGGGGACGGTTGGAGGCCCAGTACTTC. Protein product: CASITGTRDRGRLEAQYF. The V call is TRBV2, the J call TRBJ2-5, with 10 positions matching TRBD1. The CDR3 is made up of 18 amino acids. Per germline, CDR1 SNHLY and CDR2 FYNNEI. After removal of 7 bases from V and 9 bases from J, the junction contained 23 bases not matched to a gene.

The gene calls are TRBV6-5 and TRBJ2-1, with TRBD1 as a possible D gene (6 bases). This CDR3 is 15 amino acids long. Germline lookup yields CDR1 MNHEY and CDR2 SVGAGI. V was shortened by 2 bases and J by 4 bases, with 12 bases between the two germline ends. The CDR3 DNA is TGTGCCAGCAGTTACGAGGGGGTACGATACAATGAGCAGTTCTTC. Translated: CASSYEGVRYNEQFF.

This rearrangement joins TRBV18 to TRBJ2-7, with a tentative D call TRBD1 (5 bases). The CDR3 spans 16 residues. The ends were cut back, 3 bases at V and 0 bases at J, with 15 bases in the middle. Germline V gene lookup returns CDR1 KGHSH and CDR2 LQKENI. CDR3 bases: TGTGCCAGCTCACCGGTAGGGGCTCCAAGCTCCTACGAGCAGTACTTC. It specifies CASSPVGAPSSYEQYF.

CDR3 in amino acids: CASSSAGTSGTETQYF. The CDR3 bases are TGCGCCAGCAGCTCCGCGGGCACTAGCGGGACCGAGACCCAGTACTTC. This rearrangement joins TRBV5-1 to TRBJ2-5, with TRBD2 matching 10 bases. This CDR3 contains 16 residues. Trimming removed 3 bases from V and 5 bases from J; junction bases left unmatched: 10. Germline lookup yields CDR1 SGHRS and CDR2 YFSETQ.

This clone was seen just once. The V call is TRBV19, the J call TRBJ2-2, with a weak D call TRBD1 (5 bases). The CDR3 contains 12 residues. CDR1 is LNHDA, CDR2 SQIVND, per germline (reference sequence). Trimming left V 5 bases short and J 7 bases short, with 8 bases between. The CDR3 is CASSFRVGELFF. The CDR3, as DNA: TGTGCCAGTAGTTTCAGGGTCGGGGAGCTGTTTTTT.

CDR3 loop: CASSKRSASTDTQYF. CDR3 DNA: TGTGCCAGCAGCAAGCGGTCCGCTAGCACAGATACGCAGTATTTT. V and J are TRBV9 and TRBJ2-3; D perhaps matches TRBD2 (5 bases). From germline, CDR1 is SGDLS and CDR2 YYNGEE. V shed 4 bases and J shed 0 bases, with 12 bases lying between them. CDR3 length: 15 amino acids.

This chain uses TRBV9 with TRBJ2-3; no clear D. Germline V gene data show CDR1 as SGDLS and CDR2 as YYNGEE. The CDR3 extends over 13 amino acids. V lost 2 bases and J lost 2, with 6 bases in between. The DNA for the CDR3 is TGTGCCAGCAGCGTTGGCTTCACAGATACGCAGTATTTT. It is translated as CASSVGFTDTQYF.